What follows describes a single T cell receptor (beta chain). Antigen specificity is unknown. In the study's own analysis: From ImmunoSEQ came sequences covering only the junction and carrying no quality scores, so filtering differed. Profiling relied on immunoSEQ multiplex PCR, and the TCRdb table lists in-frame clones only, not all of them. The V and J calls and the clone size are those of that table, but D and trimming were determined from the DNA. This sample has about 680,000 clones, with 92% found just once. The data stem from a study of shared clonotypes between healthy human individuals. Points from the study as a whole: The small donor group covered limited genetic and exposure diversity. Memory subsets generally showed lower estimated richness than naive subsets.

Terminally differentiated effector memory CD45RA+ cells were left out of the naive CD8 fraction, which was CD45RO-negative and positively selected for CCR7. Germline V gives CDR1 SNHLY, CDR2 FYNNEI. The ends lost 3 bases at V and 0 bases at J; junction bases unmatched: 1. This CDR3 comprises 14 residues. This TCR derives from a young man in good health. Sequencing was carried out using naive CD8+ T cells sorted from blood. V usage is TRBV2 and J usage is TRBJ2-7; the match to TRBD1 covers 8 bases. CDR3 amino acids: CASSETGDSYEQYF. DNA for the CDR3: TGTGCCAGCAGTGAGACAGGGGACTCCTACGAGCAGTACTTC.